Here is one T cell receptor beta chain with its context. This entry comes from a study of control samples from healthy donors and cancer patients. Profiled with immunoSEQ multiplex PCR; TCRdb holds only in-frame clones, not every one. The data show roughly 170,000 clones, roughly 91% seen once. The TCR was taken from a man aged 18 to 29 in good health. The material sequenced was blood.

CDR3 region: CASGTYTGEPTDTQYF. The CDR3 DNA is TGTGCCAGCGGCACTTATACAGGGGAGCCAACGGATACGCAGTATTTT. The chain carries TRBV19 and TRBJ2-3; 7 bases match TRBD1. The CDR3 runs 16 residues. Trimming took 9 bases from V and 6 from J; bases not matched to a gene: 18. Per germline, CDR1 LNHDA and CDR2 SQIVND (reference sequence).